A single T cell receptor beta chain is shown here with its context. The antigen is unknown. The repertoire was sequenced with immunoSEQ multiplex PCR; TCRdb's copy has only in-frame clones and lacks some. The top ten hold approximately 0.95% of the sample, which has 280,000 or so clones, approximately 90% seen once. This sample was taken from a study of cytomegalovirus exposure and HLA in healthy donors. The CDR3 has 17 residues. Trimming shortened V by 8 bases and J by 0 bases, and 19 bases separated the two germline ends. CDR1 is SNHLY and CDR2 is FYNNEI in the germline V gene. Study-wide results and caveats: In vitro assays verified that three CMV-associated chains recognized CMV antigens specifically.

J is TRBJ2-2 and V is TRBV2; D not resolved. This clonotype was sampled from a woman under 30 in good health and CMV-seronegative. Sequencing input: PBMCs. CDR3: CASCCPVSDTNTGELFF. CDR3 sequence (DNA): TGTGCCAGCTGTTGTCCAGTTTCTGACACGAACACCGGGGAGCTGTTTTTT.